These 30 T cell receptor beta chains share one sample of origin, sequenced in a study of T cell responses to AZD1222 COVID-19 vaccine. Measured with immunoSEQ multiplex PCR; TCRdb has only the in-frame clones, and not every one. The data show about 150,000 clones, about nine tenths seen once. Sequences were derived from peripheral blood, sampled on day 0 of AZD1222 vaccination. The receptors were sampled from an adult in good health.

This chain joins TRBV29-1 and TRBJ1-4; 7 nucleotides match TRBD1. CDR1 is SQVTM, CDR2 ANQGSEA, per germline. The CDR3 covers 13 residues. V lost 7 bases, J lost 2 bases, and 4 bases stayed unmatched. DNA of the CDR3: TGCAGCGGCCGGGACAGCACTAATGAAAAACTGTTTTTT. Its protein is CSGRDSTNEKLFF.

V is TRBV2 and J is TRBJ1-3; TRBD1 matches 11 bases. This CDR3 comprises 15 residues. Losses at the gene ends were 6 bases for V and 4 bases for J; bases not matched to a gene: 5. Germline loops: CDR1 SNHLY, CDR2 FYNNEI. CDR3 protein: CASSGQGASGNTIYF. CDR3 DNA sequence: TGTGCCAGCAGCGGACAGGGGGCGAGCGGAAACACCATATATTTT.

The genes are TRBV7-9 and TRBJ2-7, with D unresolved. The germline V gene has CDR1 SEHNR and CDR2 FQNEAQ (reference sequence). The CDR3 loop spans 13 amino acids. Trimming pared 4 bases from V and 7 bases from J, leaving 14 bases between. CDR3 amino acids: CASSSPLGVEQYF. The CDR3 DNA reads as TGTGCCAGCAGCTCCCCCCTTGGCGTAGAGCAGTACTTC.

The chain joins TRBV6-5 to TRBJ2-3; 7 nucleotides match TRBD2. The CDR3 is made up of 14 amino acids. The V gene end was trimmed by 8 bases and the J gene end by 4 bases; junction bases not matched to a gene: 9. Germline V gene sequence: CDR1 MNHEY, CDR2 SVGAGI. CDR3: CASRTAGEADTQYF. Here the CDR3 DNA reads TGTGCCAGCCGAACGGCGGGAGAGGCAGATACGCAGTATTTT.

The chain recombines TRBV5-5 with TRBJ1-6, with D uncertain. From germline, CDR1 is SGHKS and CDR2 YYEKEE (reference sequence). Between the trimmed V and J ends, which lost 3 bases and 10 bases, there was a span of 17 bases. CDR3 size: 15 residues. The CDR3 nucleotides read TGTGCCAGCAGCTCTGCCCGGGGTCGATACTCACCCCTCCACTTT. Its translation is CASSSARGRYSPLHF. The whole variable domain, filled in from reference TRBV5-5 and TRBJ1-6, reads DAGVTQSPTHLIKTRGQQVTLRCSPISGHKSVSWYQQVLGQGPQFIFQYYEKEERGRGNFPDRFSARQFPNYSSELNVNALLLGDSALYLCASSSARGRYSPLHFGNGTRLTVT.

The sample holds one count of this clone. The chain links TRBV30 to TRBJ1-2; D gene uncertain. The CDR3 runs to 11 residues. V gave up 8 bases and J gave up 2 bases, with 9 bases separating them. Germline lookup yields CDR1 GTSNPN and CDR2 SVGIG (reference sequence). CDR3 residues: CAGGENYGYTF. The CDR3 DNA reads as TGTGCCGGTGGGGAGAACTATGGCTACACCTTC.

V is TRBV9 and J is TRBJ2-1; no clear D. Per germline, CDR1 SGDLS and CDR2 YYNGEE. Trimming removed 4 bases from V and 7 bases from J, with 9 bases in between. The CDR3 loop spans 12 amino acids. The CDR3 reads CASSPVGNEQFF. The CDR3 DNA reads TGTGCCAGCAGCCCCGTTGGAAATGAGCAGTTCTTC.

V gene TRBV7-9 combines with J gene TRBJ2-7, with a tentative D call TRBD2 (5 bases). Germline lookup yields CDR1 SEHNR and CDR2 FQNEAQ (reference sequence). The CDR3 is 17 amino acids. Trimming took off 5 bases at V and 4 bases at J, with 24 bases between the two ends. The CDR3 reads CASSPRRQFPTGYEQYF. As DNA, the CDR3 is TGTGCCAGCAGCCCGAGGCGTCAGTTCCCAACGGGGTACGAGCAGTACTTC.

The V and J genes are TRBV18 and TRBJ2-2; maybe TRBD1 (6 bases). Germline CDR1 KGHSH, CDR2 LQKENI. The V end lost 3 bases, the J end lost 6 bases, and 23 bases lay between the germline ends. There are 18 residues in the CDR3. The CDR3 bases are TGTGCCAGCTCACCCCAGTGGAGTGGCAGGGGAAACGCCGGGGAGCTGTTTTTT. Translating gives CASSPQWSGRGNAGELFF.

Only one count was recorded for this clone. This sequence joins TRBV27 and TRBJ1-5; 8 bases align to TRBD1. Per germline, CDR1 MNHEY and CDR2 SMNVEV (reference sequence). V shed 5 bases, J shed 6 bases, and the junction held 6 bases outside the gene matches. The length of the CDR3 is 14 residues. CDR3 residues: CASSKDRGGQPQHF. CDR3 DNA sequence: TGTGCCAGCAGTAAAGACAGGGGTGGTCAGCCCCAGCATTTT.

The genes are TRBV13 and TRBJ2-1; 7 bases match TRBD2. V gave up 5 bases and J gave up 3 bases; unmatched junction bases: 7. CDR1 is PRHDT, CDR2 FYEKMQ, per germline (reference sequence). This CDR3 has 15 amino acids. CDR3 nucleotide sequence: TGTGCCAGCAGCCGAGCCGGGACTATCTACAATGAGCAGTTCTTC. Protein product: CASSRAGTIYNEQFF.

The chain joins TRBV19 to TRBJ1-5; D remains unclear. The CDR3 is made up of 16 amino acids. Germline-derived CDR1 and CDR2 are LNHDA and SQIVND (reference sequence). Trimming shortened V by 2 bases and J by 0 bases, and 11 bases separated the two germline ends. CDR3 sequence reads: CASSIIPFGSNQPQHF. The CDR3 DNA reads TGTGCCAGTAGTATAATCCCGTTTGGTAGCAATCAGCCCCAGCATTTT.

The chain joins TRBV5-4 to TRBJ2-7; D possibly corresponds to TRBD2 (6 bases). This CDR3 comprises 13 residues. The ends were cut back, 3 bases at V and 6 bases at J, with 13 bases in the middle. CDR1 SGHNT and CDR2 YYREEE come from the germline V gene (reference sequence). The CDR3 nucleotides are TGTGCCAGCAGCTGGACTACCGAGGCCGAGCAGTACTTC. Amino acid sequence: CASSWTTEAEQYF.

The chain carries TRBV7-8 and TRBJ1-2; 10 bases fit TRBD1. The CDR3 contains 14 residues. With 8 bases clipped from V and 4 bases from J, the junction kept 7 bases outside the gene matches. Germline V lookup: CDR1 SGHVS, CDR2 FQNEAQ. CDR3 sequence reads: CASGRQGASYGYTF. The CDR3 nucleotides are TGTGCCAGCGGACGACAGGGGGCGAGCTATGGCTACACCTTC.

The chain uses TRBV5-4 and TRBJ2-2; D may be TRBD2 (6 bases). CDR3 size: 16 residues. Per the germline V gene, CDR1 is SGHNT and CDR2 is YYREEE (reference sequence). V lost 1 base to trimming and J lost 5 bases, with 15 bases between them. CDR3 sequence (DNA): TGTGCCAGCAGCTTGCAGGAGGGGTCCGGAACCGGGGAGCTGTTTTTT. This translates into CASSLQEGSGTGELFF. The variable domain in full, with the rest retrieved from reference TRBV5-4 and TRBJ2-2, is ETGVTQSPTHLIKTRGQQVTLRCSSQSGHNTVSWYQQALGQGPQFIFQYYREEENGRGNFPPRFSGLQFPNYSSELNVNALELDDSALYLCASSLQEGSGTGELFFGEGSRLTVL.

J is TRBJ2-1 and V is TRBV12-2. TRBV12-2 is flagged as a pseudogene. This CDR3 is 19 amino acids long. The CDR3 sequence: CASRLIPLAWPQNGNEQFF. The CDR3 nucleotides are TGTGCAAGTCGCTTAATACCATTAGCTTGGCCACAGAACGGCAATGAGCAGTTCTTC.

The chain joins TRBV7-9 to TRBJ1-2, with no clear D. CDR3 size: 14 residues. The germline gives CDR1 SEHNR, CDR2 FQNEAQ (reference sequence). V dropped 6 bases and J dropped 2 bases, with 13 bases sitting between them. The CDR3 coding sequence is TGTGCCAGCAGAAAGCCGGGTGTGAACTATGGCTACACCTTC. It translates to CASRKPGVNYGYTF.

V is TRBV7-9 and J is TRBJ2-7, with TRBD2 identical over 11 bases. CDR3 length: 14 amino acids. The germline V gene encodes CDR1 SEHNR and CDR2 FQNEAQ (reference sequence). The V segment lost 2 bases and the J segment 5 bases; nucleotides outside the gene matches: 2. The CDR3 nucleotides are TGTGCCAGCAGCTTACCTAGCGGGAGGCACGAGCAGTACTTC. Translation gives CASSLPSGRHEQYF. Full variable domain (remainder filled in from reference TRBV7-9 and TRBJ2-7): DTGVSQNPRHKITKRGQNVTFRCDPISEHNRLYWYRQTLGQGPEFLTYFQNEAQLEKSRLLSDRFSAERPKGSFSTLEIQRTEQGDSAMYLCASSLPSGRHEQYFGPGTRLTVT.

This chain connects TRBV2 to TRBJ1-1; 7 bases align to TRBD1. CDR1 SNHLY and CDR2 FYNNEI come from the germline V gene. This CDR3 spans 15 amino acids. V trimming: 6 bases; J trimming: 5 bases; junction bases outside the gene matches: 12. This CDR3 reads CASRYPTGRRTEAFF. CDR3 sequence (DNA): TGTGCCAGCAGGTACCCGACAGGGAGGCGGACTGAAGCTTTCTTT. Combining the CDR3 with reference TRBV2 and TRBJ1-1 gives the whole variable domain EPEVTQTPSHQVTQMGQEVILRCVPISNHLYFYWYRQILGQKVEFLVSFYNNEISEKSEIFDDQFSVERPDGSNFTLKIRSTKLEDSAMYFCASRYPTGRRTEAFFGQGTRLTVV.

The chain couples TRBV25-1 to TRBJ2-1, with D possibly being TRBD1 (5 bases). Trimming cost V 7 bases and J 8 bases, with 15 bases left between them. CDR3 size: 13 residues. Germline V lookup: CDR1 MGHDK, CDR2 SYGVNS. CDR3 sequence reads: CASNQGERDEQFF. The CDR3 nucleotides read TGTGCCAGCAATCAAGGGGAACGAGATGAGCAGTTCTTC.

The chain combines TRBV3-1 (or the pseudogene TRBV3-2) with TRBJ2-1, with D perhaps matching TRBD1 or TRBD2 (6 bases each). The V end lost 4 bases, the J end lost 7 bases, and 14 bases lay between the germline ends. Germline CDR1 and CDR2: LGHDT and YNNKEL (reference sequence). The CDR3 length is 14 residues. CDR3 coding DNA: TGTGCCAGCAGCCCGCCCGGAGGGGGTAATGAGCAGTTCTTC. This codes for CASSPPGGGNEQFF.

The count of this clone is one. This chain connects TRBV24-1 to TRBJ2-1; D might be TRBD1 or TRBD2, each matching 6 bases. The V and J ends lost 9 bases and 12 bases respectively, with 29 bases between them. The CDR3 is 16 amino acids. Germline assignment: CDR1 KGHDR and CDR2 SFDVKD. The CDR3, as DNA: TGTGCCACCTCATTTAGCTTCCGGGGGCATACAGCAGGGCAGTTCTTC. It encodes CATSFSFRGHTAGQFF.

This clone was seen a handful of times. The chain uses TRBV5-6 and TRBJ2-5; D possibly corresponds to TRBD2 (5 bases). V was pared by 0 bases and J by 1 base, with 16 bases between. Germline CDR1 and CDR2: SGHDT and YYEEEE. CDR3 length: 17 amino acids. CDR3 sequence (DNA): TGTGCCAGCAGCTTGGGGAGGAATGTTCTTGGCCAAGAGACCCAGTACTTC. Encoded protein: CASSLGRNVLGQETQYF.

In its sample, this clone was seen once. V and J are TRBV14 and TRBJ1-1; TRBD1 matches at 9 bases. CDR3 length: 16 residues. Germline V gives CDR1 SGHDN, CDR2 FVKESK. V lost 3 bases and J lost 4; bases outside the gene matches: 9. CDR3 sequence: CASSHRTGVGGTEAFF. CDR3 bases: TGTGCCAGCAGCCATCGGACAGGGGTGGGAGGCACTGAAGCTTTCTTT.

The chain uses TRBV12-3 or TRBV12-4 and TRBJ2-2, with D uncertain. V dropped 6 bases and J dropped 5 bases, with 10 bases sitting between them. The CDR3 extends over 13 amino acids. As DNA, the CDR3 is TGTGCCAGCAGGGAGACACTTACCGGGGAGCTGTTTTTT. Translating it yields CASRETLTGELFF.

V usage is TRBV27 and J usage is TRBJ2-7, with D perhaps TRBD1 (5 bases). The length of the CDR3 is 16 residues. V gave up 5 bases and J gave up 1 base, with 18 bases separating them. Germline V gene data show CDR1 as MNHEY and CDR2 as SMNVEV (reference sequence). DNA for the CDR3: TGTGCCAGCAGTCAAAATGGGGCTCCTCATTCCTACGAGCAGTACTTC. This encodes CASSQNGAPHSYEQYF.

For the CDR3, the DNA is TGTGCCAGCAGTTACTCGTCCGGGACAGGGGTCAATGAGCAGTTCTTC. Translation: CASSYSSGTGVNEQFF. This chain connects TRBV6-5 to TRBJ2-1; 10 positions agree with TRBD1. The trim removed 0 bases at V and 6 bases at J, leaving 5 bases unmatched. CDR1 and CDR2 from the germline V gene are MNHEY and SVGAGI. This CDR3 spans 16 amino acids.

The chain has TRBV9 and TRBJ1-1, with a tentative D call TRBD1 (6 bases). Trimming removed 4 bases from V and 4 bases from J, with 23 bases in between. In germline, CDR1 is SGDLS, CDR2 YYNGEE. This CDR3 is 17 amino acids long. For the CDR3, the DNA is TGTGCCAGCAGCTCCCCAAGGGGGGGGGTTGGGAGCACTGAAGCTTTCTTT. It encodes CASSSPRGGVGSTEAFF.

The chain is built from TRBV5-1 and TRBJ2-5; 11 positions match TRBD2. This CDR3 contains 14 residues. Germline CDR1 reads SGHRS; CDR2 reads YFSETQ. The V and J ends lost 4 bases and 5 bases, in that order; junction bases with no gene match: 4. CDR3 DNA sequence: TGCGCCAGCAGCGTGCCTAGCGGGAGGGAGACCCAGTACTTC. Translation: CASSVPSGRETQYF.

The chain has TRBV9 and TRBJ2-5; TRBD2 is a possible D gene (6 bases). The V gene's germline CDR1 is SGDLS and CDR2 YYNGEE. This CDR3 region has 14 residues. Trimming left V 2 bases short and J 3 bases short, with 11 bases between. The CDR3 loop is CASSVSGTKETQYF. CDR3 nucleotide sequence: TGTGCCAGCAGCGTTAGCGGAACAAAAGAGACCCAGTACTTC.